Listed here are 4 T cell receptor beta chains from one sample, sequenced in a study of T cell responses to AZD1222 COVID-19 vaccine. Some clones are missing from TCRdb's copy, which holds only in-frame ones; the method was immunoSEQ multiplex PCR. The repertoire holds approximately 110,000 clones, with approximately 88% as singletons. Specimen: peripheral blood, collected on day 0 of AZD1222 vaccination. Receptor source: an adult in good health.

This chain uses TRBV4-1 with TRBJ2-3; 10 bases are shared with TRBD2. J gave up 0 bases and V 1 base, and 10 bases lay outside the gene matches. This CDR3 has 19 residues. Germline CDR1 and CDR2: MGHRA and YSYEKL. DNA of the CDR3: TGCGCCAGCAGCCAAGTTTTACTAGCGGGGCCAACTAGCACAGATACGCAGTATTTT. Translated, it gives CASSQVLLAGPTSTDTQYF.

CDR3 sequence (DNA): TGTGCCAGCAGCCCCTGGGGGGGGCTATATGGCTACACCTTC. It translates to CASSPWGGLYGYTF. The V and J genes are TRBV3-1 (or the pseudogene TRBV3-2) and TRBJ1-2, with D tentatively TRBD1 (6 bases). This CDR3 spans 14 amino acids. Trimming shortened V by 4 bases and J by 5 bases, and 14 bases separated the two germline ends. The germline V gene encodes CDR1 LGHDT and CDR2 YNNKEL (reference sequence).

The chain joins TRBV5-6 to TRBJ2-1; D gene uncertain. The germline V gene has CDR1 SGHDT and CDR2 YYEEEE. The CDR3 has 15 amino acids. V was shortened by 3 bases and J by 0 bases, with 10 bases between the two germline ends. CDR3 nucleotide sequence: TGTGCCAGCAGCTGGATTGGAAGCTCCTACAATGAGCAGTTCTTC. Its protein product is CASSWIGSSYNEQFF.

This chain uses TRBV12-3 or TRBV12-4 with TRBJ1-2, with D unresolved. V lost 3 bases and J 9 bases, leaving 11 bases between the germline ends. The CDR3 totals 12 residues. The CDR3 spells CASSFGQTRYTF. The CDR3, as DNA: TGTGCCAGCAGTTTTGGGCAGACGCGCTACACCTTC.